The clone carrying this T cell receptor (beta chain) has more than one count but fewer than ten. Its matching antigen is unknown. Assembly of TCR beta libraries relied on iRepertoire HTBI primers together with Arm-PCR of CDR3 regions. Each CDR3 protein is one row after TCRdb ran MiXCR on the multiplex PCR reads. The sample lists a few hundred thousand distinct CDR3 sequences, 20% to 25% occurring once. This sample was included in a study of regulatory T cells in long-lasting Graves disease. Overall study: Duration of antithyroid drug therapy among newly diagnosed Graves' patients was under 3 months.

Time point specified: newly diagnosed GD, antithyroid drugs for less than 3 months. The TCR library was made from RNA that had been extracted from PBMCs in TRIzol. The germline V gene encodes CDR1 DFQATT and CDR2 SNEGSKA (reference sequence). V lost 6 bases, J lost 0 bases, and 12 bases lay in between. The CDR3 totals 15 residues. Broader study findings: A reduction in accuracy may have resulted from the small sample size. Among samples with persistent disease, TRBV28, TRBJ1-2 and TRBJ2-5 were favored.

The chain couples TRBV20-1 to TRBJ2-6; no definite D call. The material was peripheral blood mononuclear cells (PBMCs), obtained at new diagnosis, from a patient treated with antithyroid drugs. The source of this sequence is a female donor with Graves disease. Here the CDR3 DNA reads TGCAGTGCGAAGCTCGGGTCCTCTGGGGCCAACGTCCTGACTTTC. It specifies CSAKLGSSGANVLTF.